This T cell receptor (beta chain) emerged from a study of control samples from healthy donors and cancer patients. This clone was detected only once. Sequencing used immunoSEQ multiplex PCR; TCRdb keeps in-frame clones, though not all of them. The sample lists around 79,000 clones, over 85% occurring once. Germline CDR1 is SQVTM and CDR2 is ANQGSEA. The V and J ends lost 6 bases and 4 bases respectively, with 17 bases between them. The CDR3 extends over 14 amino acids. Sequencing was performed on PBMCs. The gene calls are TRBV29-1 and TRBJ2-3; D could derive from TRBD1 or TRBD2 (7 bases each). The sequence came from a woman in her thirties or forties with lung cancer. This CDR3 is CSVEGGQGADTQYF. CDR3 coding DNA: TGCAGCGTCGAGGGGGGGCAGGGGGCAGATACGCAGTATTTT.